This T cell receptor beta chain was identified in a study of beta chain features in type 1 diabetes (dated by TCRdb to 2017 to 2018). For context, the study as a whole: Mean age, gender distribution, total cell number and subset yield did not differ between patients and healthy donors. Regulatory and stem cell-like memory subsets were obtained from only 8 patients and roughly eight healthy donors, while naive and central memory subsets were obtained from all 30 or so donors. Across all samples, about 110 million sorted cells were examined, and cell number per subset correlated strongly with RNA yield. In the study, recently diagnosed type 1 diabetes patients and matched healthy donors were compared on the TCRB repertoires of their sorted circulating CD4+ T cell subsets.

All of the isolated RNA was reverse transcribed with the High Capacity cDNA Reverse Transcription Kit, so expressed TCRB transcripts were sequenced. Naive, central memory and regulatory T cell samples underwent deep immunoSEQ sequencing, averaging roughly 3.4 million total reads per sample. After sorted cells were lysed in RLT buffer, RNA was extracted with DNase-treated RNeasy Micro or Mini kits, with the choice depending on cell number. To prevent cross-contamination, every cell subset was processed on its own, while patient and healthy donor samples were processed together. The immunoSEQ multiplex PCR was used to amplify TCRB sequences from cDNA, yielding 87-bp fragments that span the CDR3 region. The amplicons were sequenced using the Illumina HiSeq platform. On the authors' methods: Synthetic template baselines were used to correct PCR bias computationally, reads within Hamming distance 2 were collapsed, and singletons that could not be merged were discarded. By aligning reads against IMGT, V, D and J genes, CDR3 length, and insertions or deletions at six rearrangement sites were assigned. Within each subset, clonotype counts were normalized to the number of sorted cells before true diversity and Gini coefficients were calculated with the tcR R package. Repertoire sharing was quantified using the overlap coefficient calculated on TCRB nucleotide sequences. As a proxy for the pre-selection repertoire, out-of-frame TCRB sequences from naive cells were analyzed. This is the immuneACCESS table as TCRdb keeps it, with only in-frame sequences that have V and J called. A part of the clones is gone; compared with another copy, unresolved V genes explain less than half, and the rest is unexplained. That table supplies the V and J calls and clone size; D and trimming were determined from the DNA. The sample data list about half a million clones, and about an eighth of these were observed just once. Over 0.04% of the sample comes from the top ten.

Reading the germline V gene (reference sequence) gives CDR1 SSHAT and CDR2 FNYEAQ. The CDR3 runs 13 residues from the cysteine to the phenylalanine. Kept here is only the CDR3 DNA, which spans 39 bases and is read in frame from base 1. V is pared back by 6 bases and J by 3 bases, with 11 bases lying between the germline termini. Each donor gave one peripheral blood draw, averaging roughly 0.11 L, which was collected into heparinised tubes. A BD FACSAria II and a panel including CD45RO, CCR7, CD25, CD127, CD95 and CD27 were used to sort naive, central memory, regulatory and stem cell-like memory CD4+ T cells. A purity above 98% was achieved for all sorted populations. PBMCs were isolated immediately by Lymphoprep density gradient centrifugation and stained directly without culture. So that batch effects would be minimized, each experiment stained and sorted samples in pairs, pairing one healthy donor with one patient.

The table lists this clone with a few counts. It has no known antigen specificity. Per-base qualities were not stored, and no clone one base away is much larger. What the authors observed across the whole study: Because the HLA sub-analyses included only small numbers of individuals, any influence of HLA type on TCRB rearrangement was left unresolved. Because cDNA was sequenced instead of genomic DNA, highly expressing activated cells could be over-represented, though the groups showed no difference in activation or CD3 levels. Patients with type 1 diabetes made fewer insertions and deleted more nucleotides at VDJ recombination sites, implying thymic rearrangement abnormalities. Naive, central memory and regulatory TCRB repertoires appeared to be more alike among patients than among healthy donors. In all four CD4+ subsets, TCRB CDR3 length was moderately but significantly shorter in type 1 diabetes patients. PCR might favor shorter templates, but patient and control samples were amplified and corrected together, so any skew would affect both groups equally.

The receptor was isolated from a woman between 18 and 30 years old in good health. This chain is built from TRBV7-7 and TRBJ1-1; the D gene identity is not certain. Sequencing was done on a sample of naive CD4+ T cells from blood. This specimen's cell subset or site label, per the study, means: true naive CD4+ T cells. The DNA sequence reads TGTGCCAGCAGTATCAACAGTTACACTGAAGCTTTCTTT. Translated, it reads CASSINSYTEAFF.